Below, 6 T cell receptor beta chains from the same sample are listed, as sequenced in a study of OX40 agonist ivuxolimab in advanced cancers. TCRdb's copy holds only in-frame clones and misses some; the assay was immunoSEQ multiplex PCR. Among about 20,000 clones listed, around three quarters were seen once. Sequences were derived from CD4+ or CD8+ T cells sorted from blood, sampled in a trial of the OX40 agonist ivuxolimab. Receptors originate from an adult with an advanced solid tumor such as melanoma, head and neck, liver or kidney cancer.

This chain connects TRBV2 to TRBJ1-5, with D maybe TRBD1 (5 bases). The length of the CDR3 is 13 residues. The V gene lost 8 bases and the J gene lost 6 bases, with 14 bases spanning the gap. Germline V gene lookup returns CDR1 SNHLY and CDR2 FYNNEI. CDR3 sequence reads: CASGWDALQPQHF. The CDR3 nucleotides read TGTGCCAGCGGATGGGACGCGCTTCAGCCCCAGCATTTT.

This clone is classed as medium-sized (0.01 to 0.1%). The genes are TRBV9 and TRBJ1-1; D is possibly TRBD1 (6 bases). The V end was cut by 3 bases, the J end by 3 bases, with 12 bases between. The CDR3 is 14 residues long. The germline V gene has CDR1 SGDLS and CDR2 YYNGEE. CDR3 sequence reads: CASSAGVGDTEAFF. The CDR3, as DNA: TGTGCCAGCAGCGCAGGGGTTGGGGACACTGAAGCTTTCTTT. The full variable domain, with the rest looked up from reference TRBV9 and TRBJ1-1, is DSGVTQTPKHLITATGQRVTLRCSPRSGDLSVYWYQQSLDQGLQFLIQYYNGEERAKGNILERFSAQQFPDLHSELNLSSLELGDSALYFCASSAGVGDTEAFFGQGTRLTVV.

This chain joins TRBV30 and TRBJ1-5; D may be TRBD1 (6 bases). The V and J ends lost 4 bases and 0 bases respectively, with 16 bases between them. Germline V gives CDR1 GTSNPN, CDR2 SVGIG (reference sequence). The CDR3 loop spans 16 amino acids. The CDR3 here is CAWKGGGTYSNQPQHF. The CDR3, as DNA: TGTGCCTGGAAAGGAGGGGGGACATATAGCAATCAGCCCCAGCATTTT.

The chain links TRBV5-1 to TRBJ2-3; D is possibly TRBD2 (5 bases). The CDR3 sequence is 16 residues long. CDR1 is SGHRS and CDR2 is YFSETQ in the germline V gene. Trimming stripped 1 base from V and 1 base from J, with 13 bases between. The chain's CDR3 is CASSLSTSGGTDTQYF. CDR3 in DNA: TGCGCCAGCAGCTTGAGTACGTCCGGGGGCACAGATACGCAGTATTTT. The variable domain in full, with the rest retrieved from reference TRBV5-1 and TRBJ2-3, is KAGVTQTPRYLIKTRGQQVTLSCSPISGHRSVSWYQQTPGQGLQFLFEYFSETQRNKGNFPGRFSGRQFSNSRSEMNVSTLELGDSALYLCASSLSTSGGTDTQYFGPGTRLTVL.

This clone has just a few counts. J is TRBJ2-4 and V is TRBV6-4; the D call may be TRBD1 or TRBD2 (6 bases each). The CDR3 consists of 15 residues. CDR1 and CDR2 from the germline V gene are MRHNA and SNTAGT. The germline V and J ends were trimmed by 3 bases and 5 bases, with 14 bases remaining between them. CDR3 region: CASSENAGEENIQYF. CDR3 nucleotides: TGTGCCAGCAGTGAAAACGCAGGGGAGGAAAACATTCAGTACTTC.

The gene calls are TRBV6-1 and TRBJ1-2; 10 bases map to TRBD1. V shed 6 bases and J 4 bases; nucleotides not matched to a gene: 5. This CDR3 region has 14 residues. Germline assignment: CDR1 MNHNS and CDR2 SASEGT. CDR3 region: CASRRQGALYGYTF. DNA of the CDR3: TGTGCCAGCAGACGACAGGGGGCTCTCTATGGCTACACCTTC.